This T cell receptor (beta chain) was observed in a study of T cell responses to AZD1222 COVID-19 vaccine. Study-level points and caveats: As reported, nearly half of all spike-specific TCRs target variant regions that are unmutated. The donor cohort was predominantly white British with a female majority, and clonal diversity may have been underestimated. The peak T cell response came first, and repertoires were sampled only after it. The study found vaccine-associated CD4 TCRs spanning spike, dominant at 160-218 and 743-854.

From germline, CDR1 is SNHLY and CDR2 FYNNEI. The CDR3 loop spans 13 amino acids. V lost 7 bases, J lost 3 bases, and 4 bases stayed unmatched. A remark on this clone: Its specificity is unknown.

This table comes from immunoSEQ multiplex PCR, and its TCRdb copy is limited to in-frame clones, with some not included. The sample has 150,000 to 200,000 clones; roughly 89% are singletons. The receptor's source is an adult in good health. The rearrangement joins TRBV2 to TRBJ1-1, with 8 bases matching TRBD1. Sequenced here: peripheral blood, sampled on day 0 of AZD1222 vaccination. DNA of the CDR3: TGTGCCAGCACCCCGGACAGGGACACTGAAGCTTTCTTT. It translates to CASTPDRDTEAFF.